Given below is one T cell receptor beta chain in context. As yet, its antigen is unknown. This record comes from a study of Graves' ophthalmopathy and Graves' hyperthyroidism. None of the included patients had other autoimmune diseases, uncontrolled infections, pregnancy or lactation, as these led to exclusion. Each diagnosis was determined on the basis of clinical symptoms, serum thyroxine, TRAb, thyroid ultrasound and orbital computed tomography. RNA transcripts yielded amplified TCR beta CDR3 regions. RT-PCR was first run with HTBI primers, then multiplex PCR in a second round. TCRdb ran MiXCR on the multiplex PCR reads and lists one entry per CDR3 protein. The table records around 1.1 million distinct CDR3 sequences, 35% to 40% of them present only once. Whole-study results and caveats: At around 65% sensitivity and 72% to 75% specificity, the model predicted progression of the ophthalmopathy. Blood also harbored most expanded thyroid clonotypes above 0.001 frequency.

This CDR3 has 15 amino acids. Per germline, CDR1 LNHDA and CDR2 SQIVND (reference sequence). V dropped 9 bases and J dropped 2 bases, with 19 bases sitting between them. The J gene is TRBJ2-5, the V gene TRBV19; maybe TRBD2 (5 bases). The source is an adult man with Graves' hyperthyroidism. The specimen was peripheral blood or thyroid tissue (not recorded which). CDR3 DNA sequence: TGTGCCAGCAGCCAACTGAGCGGAGTACAAGAGACCCAGTACTTC. This sequence encodes CASSQLSGVQETQYF. The variable domain in full, with the rest retrieved from reference TRBV19 and TRBJ2-5, is DGGITQSPKYLFRKEGQNVTLSCEQNLNHDAMYWYRQDPGQGLRLIYYSQIVNDFQKGDIAEGYSVSREKKESFPLTVTSAQKNPTAFYLCASSQLSGVQETQYFGPGTRLLVL.